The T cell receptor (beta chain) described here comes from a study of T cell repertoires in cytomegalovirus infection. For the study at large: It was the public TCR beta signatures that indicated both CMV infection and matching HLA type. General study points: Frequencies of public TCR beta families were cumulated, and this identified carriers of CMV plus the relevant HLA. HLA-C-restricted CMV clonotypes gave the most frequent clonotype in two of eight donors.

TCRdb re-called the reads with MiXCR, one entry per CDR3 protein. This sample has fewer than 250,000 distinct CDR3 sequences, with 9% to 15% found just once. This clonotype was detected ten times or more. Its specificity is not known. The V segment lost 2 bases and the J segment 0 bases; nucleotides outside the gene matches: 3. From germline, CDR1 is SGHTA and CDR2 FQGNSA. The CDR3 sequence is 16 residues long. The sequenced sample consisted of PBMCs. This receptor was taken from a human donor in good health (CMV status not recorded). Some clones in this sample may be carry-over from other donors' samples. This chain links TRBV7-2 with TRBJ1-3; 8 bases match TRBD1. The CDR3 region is CASSLQGAVSGNTIYF. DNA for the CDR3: TGTGCCAGCAGCTTACAGGGGGCCGTCTCTGGAAACACCATATATTTT.